This TCR beta chain comes out of a study of T cell responses to AZD1222 COVID-19 vaccine. The study, taken as a whole, reports: With dominance at 160-218 and 743-854, vaccine-associated CD4 TCRs spanned spike. Mostly white British, mostly female donors; authors suggested clonal diversity may be underestimated.

This clone came up a few times. The antigen remains undetermined. Assay used: immunoSEQ multiplex PCR; TCRdb lists only in-frame clones, some missing. This sample has fewer than 200,000 clones; roughly nine tenths occur once, and the top ten carry about 3%. This CDR3 comprises 17 residues. CDR1 SGHDN and CDR2 FVKESK come from the germline V gene. Trimming took 3 bases from V and 7 from J; bases not matched to a gene: 15. Sequenced material: peripheral blood, taken on day 0 of AZD1222 vaccination. The clonotype was recovered from an adult in good health. The chain combines TRBV14 with TRBJ2-3, with 8 positions matching TRBD1. CDR3 region: CASSHVGQGALSYTQYF. The CDR3 DNA sequence: TGTGCCAGCAGCCATGTGGGGCAGGGGGCCCTATCCTATACGCAGTATTTT.